Listed here are 14 T cell receptor beta chains from one sample, sequenced in a study of blood T cell repertoires in COVID-19. The table came from immunoSEQ multiplex PCR; TCRdb's copy has only in-frame clones and leaves some out. This sample has 300,000 to 400,000 clones, with 90% found just once. Source material: PBMCs or T cells enriched from blood (not recorded which). These receptors originate from a woman aged 25 to 45 who had been exposed to COVID-19.

V usage is TRBV5-6 and J usage is TRBJ2-7, with unresolved D. Germline V lookup: CDR1 SGHDT, CDR2 YYEEEE. Trimming cost V 2 bases and J 5 bases, with 8 bases left between them. The CDR3 runs 12 residues. CDR3 coding DNA: TGTGCCAGCAGCTTCTTGGGCCACGAGCAGTACTTC. Translated, it gives CASSFLGHEQYF.

The chain combines TRBV9 with TRBJ2-6; the D is unclear. This CDR3 contains 18 residues. Germline V gene lookup returns CDR1 SGDLS and CDR2 YYNGEE. The V end was cut by 0 bases, the J end by 0 bases, with 13 bases between. This chain's CDR3 is CASSVGPRLSSGANVLTF. The DNA of the CDR3 is TGTGCCAGCAGCGTAGGCCCCAGGCTAAGCTCTGGGGCCAACGTCCTGACTTTC.

This chain joins TRBV29-1 and TRBJ1-5; weak D call: TRBD1 (5 bases). The V and J ends lost 5 bases and 2 bases respectively, with 10 bases between them. There are 13 residues in the CDR3. Germline V gene sequence: CDR1 SQVTM, CDR2 ANQGSEA. CDR3 in DNA: TGCAGCGTTTCAGCGGGGGGCAATCAGCCCCAGCATTTT. It translates to CSVSAGGNQPQHF.

Only a few counts were recorded for this clone. The chain couples TRBV5-1 to TRBJ1-1; D is unclear. CDR1 is SGHRS and CDR2 is YFSETQ in the germline V gene. The V gene lost 0 bases and the J gene lost 1 base, with 4 bases spanning the gap. CDR3 length: 13 residues. The CDR3 DNA is TGCGCCAGCAGCTTGGACTGGAACACTGAAGCTTTCTTT. This gives the protein CASSLDWNTEAFF. The full variable domain, in which reference TRBV5-1 and TRBJ1-1 provide the parts outside the CDR3, is KAGVTQTPRYLIKTRGQQVTLSCSPISGHRSVSWYQQTPGQGLQFLFEYFSETQRNKGNFPGRFSGRQFSNSRSEMNVSTLELGDSALYLCASSLDWNTEAFFGQGTRLTVV.

The rearrangement joins TRBV19 to TRBJ1-1; TRBD1 might be the D (5 bases). Per the germline V gene, CDR1 is LNHDA and CDR2 is SQIVND (reference sequence). The CDR3 is 15 residues long. Between the trimmed V and J ends, which lost 6 bases and 1 base, there was a span of 15 bases. The CDR3 DNA follows: TGTGCCAGTAGCCCCATGGGCGGGGGGAACACTGAAGCTTTCTTT. Its protein product is CASSPMGGGNTEAFF.

This rearrangement joins TRBV5-6 to TRBJ1-4, with 9 bases aligning to TRBD1. This CDR3 contains 15 residues. J gave up 5 bases and V 4 bases, and 6 bases lay outside the gene matches. Germline V gene lookup returns CDR1 SGHDT and CDR2 YYEEEE. DNA of the CDR3: TGTGCCAGCAGCCCCCTGGGACAGGGAAATGAAAAACTGTTTTTT. It codes for CASSPLGQGNEKLFF.

The chain links TRBV5-8 to TRBJ2-2; 8 positions match TRBD2. Trimming took 0 bases from V and 3 from J; bases not matched to a gene: 1. CDR1 SGHTS and CDR2 YDEGEE come from the germline V gene. CDR3 length equals 15 residues. CDR3 sequence: CASSLAGGYTGELFF. CDR3 in DNA: TGTGCCAGCAGCTTGGCGGGGGGGTACACCGGGGAGCTGTTTTTT.

The V gene is TRBV5-6, the J gene TRBJ2-7; TRBD1 matches at 7 bases. Trimming removed 0 bases from V and 9 bases from J; junction bases left unmatched: 9. The CDR3 has 14 residues. Germline V CDR1 and CDR2: SGHDT, YYEEEE. CDR3 nucleotides: TGTGCCAGCAGCTTGGGACAGGGTACTAGGGTGCAGTACTTC. As protein: CASSLGQGTRVQYF.

The CDR3 nucleotides read TGCGCCAGCAGCTTACAGGTGAGCTCCTACGAGCAGTACTTC. Its protein is CASSLQVSSYEQYF. The chain combines TRBV5-1 with TRBJ2-7; a possible D gene is TRBD1 (5 bases). The V end was cut by 2 bases, the J end by 0 bases, with 9 bases between. CDR1 and CDR2 from the germline V gene are SGHRS and YFSETQ. The CDR3 totals 14 residues. Complete variable domain (other parts from reference TRBV5-1 and TRBJ2-7): KAGVTQTPRYLIKTRGQQVTLSCSPISGHRSVSWYQQTPGQGLQFLFEYFSETQRNKGNFPGRFSGRQFSNSRSEMNVSTLELGDSALYLCASSLQVSSYEQYFGPGTRLTVT.

V and J are TRBV6-5 and TRBJ1-5, with no clear D. This CDR3 is built from 12 residues. Germline CDR1 reads MNHEY; CDR2 reads SVGAGI. Deletions cut 6 bases from V and 4 bases from J, with 7 bases between. CDR3 DNA: TGTGCCAGCAGGGCCCAAAATCAGCCCCAGCATTTT. Encoded protein: CASRAQNQPQHF.

The V and J genes are TRBV5-1 and TRBJ2-3; TRBD2 might be the D (5 bases). Trimming left V 1 base short and J 2 bases short, with 8 bases between. In germline, CDR1 is SGHRS, CDR2 YFSETQ. The CDR3 is made up of 14 amino acids. CDR3 protein: CASSLWGDTDTQYF. The CDR3, as DNA: TGCGCCAGCAGCTTGTGGGGAGACACAGATACGCAGTATTTT.

The CDR3, as DNA: TGTGCCAGCAGCTGGGAGAAGTGGGCTATGGAAGAGACCCAGTACTTC. Its protein product is CASSWEKWAMEETQYF. This rearrangement joins TRBV7-9 to TRBJ2-5; tentative D call: TRBD2 (5 bases). CDR1 and CDR2 (germline): SEHNR, FQNEAQ (reference sequence). The germline V and J ends were trimmed by 4 bases and 3 bases, with 18 bases remaining between them. The CDR3 is 16 amino acids.

The chain couples TRBV28 to TRBJ1-2, with D possibly being TRBD1 (6 bases). V was trimmed by 3 bases and J by 2 bases, leaving 16 bases between them. The CDR3 loop spans 16 amino acids. The germline gives CDR1 MDHEN, CDR2 SYDVKM. The CDR3: CASSFPSGDLNYGYTF. The CDR3 nucleotides are TGTGCCAGCAGTTTTCCTTCAGGGGATCTGAACTATGGCTACACCTTC.

The chain links TRBV6-2 or TRBV6-3 to TRBJ2-3, with 7 bases matching TRBD1. CDR3 size: 18 residues. The V segment lost 4 bases and the J segment 2 bases; nucleotides outside the gene matches: 15. Germline-derived CDR1 and CDR2 are MNHEY and SVGEGT. For the CDR3, the DNA is TGTGCCAGCAGTTTTATACGGACAGGCGGAGAGGACACAGATACGCAGTATTTT. It specifies CASSFIRTGGEDTDTQYF.